The TCR beta chain under discussion was sequenced for a study of regulatory T cells in long-lasting Graves disease (dated by TCRdb to 2020 to 2023). In the study overall: Patients with newly diagnosed Graves' disease had been on antithyroid drugs for under 3 months. This study used TCR sequencing and RNA sequencing of peripheral blood to compare persistent Graves' disease patients against newly diagnosed Graves' disease patients. The study was registered as a clinical trial and conducted in China. A total of about 35 samples underwent TCR sequencing: about 13 from persistent and approximately 20 from newly diagnosed Graves' disease patients.

This specimen's time point label, interpreted: newly diagnosed GD, antithyroid drugs for less than 3 months. RNA was extracted from PBMCs in TRIzol for both TCR sequencing and RNA sequencing. The diagnosis of Graves' disease followed American Thyroid Association guidelines. The patients came from an endocrinology department in Xi'an, China. Each patient gave about 8.1 milliliters of peripheral blood, collected in an EDTA anticoagulant tube. Ficoll Paque Plus density gradient separation was used to isolate PBMCs, and no additional T cell sorting was done. RNA quality was checked with an Agilent 2100 Bioanalyzer and agarose gel, and concentration with a NanoDrop 2000. The CDR3, cysteine through phenylalanine, is 15 amino acids long. Only the CDR3 part of the read is kept: 45 bases, read in frame from the first base. CDR1 and CDR2 (SEHNR, FQNEAQ) derive from the germline V gene (reference sequence). V drops 2 bases and J drops 0 bases, leaving 7 bases in between.

Findings and caveats that apply to the study as a whole: TRBV28, TRBJ1-2 and TRBJ2-5 were preferentially used in persistent disease, while TRBV20-1 and TRBJ2-1 were favored in newly diagnosed disease. As a limitation, the authors acknowledged that the small sample size may reduce accuracy. Because the primary lesion, thyroid tissue, could not be accessed, the study looked at peripheral blood alone. A larger number of public clonotypes was shared among persistent patients (2,741) than among newly diagnosed patients (about 990). Sequencing and analysis were limited to the TCR beta chain. Persistent Graves' disease patients showed lower TCR Shannon entropy and fewer highly expanded clones than newly diagnosed patients, suggesting clonal expansion.

Of note for this clonotype: No antigen is known for it. The input lacks base qualities; no much larger clone sits a single base away.

Libraries were constructed by multiplex PCR. The sequencing machine was an Illumina HiSeq 4000. iRepertoire HTBI primers and Arm-PCR amplification of CDR3 regions were used to construct TCR beta libraries. Gel purification was performed on PCR products prior to sequencing. On the authors' methods: Gene usage analysis of CDR3 amino acid clonotypes used the 55 to 80 TRBV and around 14 TRBJ segments found across samples. Filtered high-quality paired reads were merged into contigs using COPE and FqMerger. Contigs were aligned with BLAST to IMGT TRBV, TRBD and TRBJ reference genes, and CDR3 was defined per IMGT. Clonotypes above 0.1% frequency were classified as highly expanded clones. Repertoire diversity was measured by Shannon entropy, and V-J evenness by the Gini coefficient. A clonotype found in more than one individual was treated as public. Through fastp at Q25 and MiXCR, TCRdb rebuilt clones from the public reads, retaining in-frame beta chains. Rows are unified per CDR3 protein, each entry keeping the most common DNA and genes. TCRdb assigned the V and J calls; the authors' analysis was not used. Present in this sample are 200,000 to 250,000 distinct CDR3 sequences, roughly 21% of which were seen just once. More than 11% of the sample goes to the ten largest clones.

The chain is assembled from TRBV7-9 and TRBJ2-2; the D gene is unclear. The sample in question was peripheral blood mononuclear cells (PBMCs), obtained at new diagnosis, from a patient treated with antithyroid drugs. This receptor was taken from a female donor with Graves disease. The CDR3 protein sequence reads: CASSLIRANTGELFF. Here is the DNA: TGTGCCAGCAGCTTAATTAGGGCGAACACCGGGGAGCTGTTTTTT.